The 26 T cell receptor beta chains given below trace back to one sample, sequenced in a study of shared clonotypes between healthy human individuals. Data came from immunoSEQ multiplex PCR; TCRdb stores just in-frame clones and leaves some out. The repertoire holds around 690,000 clones, with 90% as singletons. Sequenced: memory CD8+ T cells from PBMCs. Subset of the sample: CD45RO+ cells pooled with CCR7-negative TemRA cells. The receptors stem from a man between 18 and 29 years old in good health. Some clones in this sample may be carry-over from other donors' samples.

The chain has TRBV27 and TRBJ2-7; TRBD2 matches at 7 bases. The CDR3 has 14 amino acids. Germline assignment: CDR1 MNHEY and CDR2 SMNVEV (reference sequence). Trimming at V came to 3 bases and at J to 3 bases, leaving 5 bases not matched to a gene. The CDR3 reads CASSFGGRFYEQYF. In DNA form, the CDR3 reads TGTGCCAGCAGTTTCGGCGGGAGATTCTACGAGCAGTACTTC.

The J gene is TRBJ2-2, the V gene TRBV10-3; D gene ambiguous. The V end lost 7 bases, the J end lost 0 bases, and 6 bases lay between the germline ends. This CDR3 has 13 amino acids. The germline V gene encodes CDR1 ENHRY and CDR2 SYGVKD. The CDR3 DNA reads as TGTGCCATCAAGGCAGCGAACACCGGGGAGCTGTTTTTT. Its protein product is CAIKAANTGELFF.

V usage is TRBV11-2 and J usage is TRBJ2-1; 7 bases map to TRBD2. Per the germline V gene, CDR1 is SGHAT and CDR2 is FQNNGV. CDR3 size: 16 residues. The ends lost 5 bases at V and 5 bases at J; junction bases unmatched: 12. CDR3 amino acids: CASSGLSSGRHNEQFF. CDR3 sequence (DNA): TGTGCCAGCAGCGGACTCTCTAGCGGACGACACAATGAGCAGTTCTTC.

The V call is TRBV4-2, the J call TRBJ2-1; a possible D gene is TRBD2 (6 bases). The germline V gene has CDR1 LGHNA and CDR2 YNFKEQ. The CDR3 loop spans 14 amino acids. V was clipped by 3 bases and J by 6 bases, with 12 bases between them. CDR3 sequence (DNA): TGTGCCAGCAGCCATTGGTCGGAGGGCAATGAGCAGTTCTTC. Amino acids: CASSHWSEGNEQFF.

This chain connects TRBV7-9 to TRBJ2-5, with 7 bases lining up with TRBD1. This CDR3 has 14 residues. J lost 2 bases, V lost 3 bases, and 3 bases had no gene match. Looked up from germline, CDR1 is SEHNR and CDR2 is FQNEAQ (reference sequence). Written as DNA, the CDR3 is TGTGCCAGCAGCTTCCGGGACAGTCAAGAGACCCAGTACTTC. Its translation: CASSFRDSQETQYF.

This sequence joins TRBV5-1 and TRBJ2-1; possible D gene TRBD2, 6 bases. The ends were cut back, 0 bases at V and 5 bases at J, with 12 bases in the middle. This CDR3 spans 15 amino acids. Germline CDR1 SGHRS, CDR2 YFSETQ. The CDR3 bases are TGCGCCAGCAGCTTGGAGGCTAGCGTCAACAATGAGCAGTTCTTC. This codes for CASSLEASVNNEQFF.

The rearrangement uses TRBV27 and TRBJ2-7, with TRBD1 matching 8 bases. The CDR3 extends over 15 amino acids. J lost 5 bases, V lost 8 bases, and 14 bases had no gene match. Looked up from germline, CDR1 is MNHEY and CDR2 is SMNVEV (reference sequence). CDR3 DNA: TGTGCCAGCGGGATCCACCGGACAGGGAGCCACGAGCAGTACTTC. It encodes CASGIHRTGSHEQYF.

This chain connects TRBV9 to TRBJ1-5; possibly TRBD1 for D (5 bases). The length of the CDR3 is 15 residues. Looked up from germline, CDR1 is SGDLS and CDR2 is YYNGEE. The germline V and J ends were trimmed by 0 bases and 0 bases, with 7 bases remaining between them. DNA of the CDR3: TGTGCCAGCAGCGTAGGGGGGTATAGCAATCAGCCCCAGCATTTT. Protein sequence: CASSVGGYSNQPQHF.

The chain has TRBV7-9 and TRBJ2-7, with 7 bases lining up with TRBD1. There are 15 residues in the CDR3. Germline loops: CDR1 SEHNR, CDR2 FQNEAQ (reference sequence). The ends lost 3 bases at V and 0 bases at J; junction bases unmatched: 5. CDR3 sequence: CASSFGQVSSYEQYF. CDR3 nucleotide sequence: TGTGCCAGCAGCTTTGGACAGGTGAGCTCCTACGAGCAGTACTTC. Variable domain in full (rest from reference TRBV7-9 and TRBJ2-7): DTGVSQNPRHKITKRGQNVTFRCDPISEHNRLYWYRQTLGQGPEFLTYFQNEAQLEKSRLLSDRFSAERPKGSFSTLEIQRTEQGDSAMYLCASSFGQVSSYEQYFGPGTRLTVT.

V is TRBV4-1 and J is TRBJ2-1; 9 bases are a match to TRBD1. Germline CDR1 MGHRA, CDR2 YSYEKL. V shed 0 bases and J 1 base; nucleotides not matched to a gene: 7. The CDR3 contains 18 residues. Here the CDR3 DNA reads TGCGCCAGCAGCCAAGATCGCATTGGGACAGGGTCCTACAATGAGCAGTTCTTC. Translation gives CASSQDRIGTGSYNEQFF.

This chain connects TRBV7-8 to TRBJ2-7, with TRBD2 matching 11 bases. V gave up 4 bases and J gave up 4 bases; unmatched junction bases: 15. Per germline, CDR1 SGHVS and CDR2 FQNEAQ. The CDR3 totals 18 residues. In DNA form, the CDR3 reads TGTGCCAGCAGCTCTTCCGGGACTAGCGGCAGGGGGAGGTACGAGCAGTACTTC. The encoded protein is CASSSSGTSGRGRYEQYF.

This clone has a single count. The rearrangement uses TRBV29-1 and TRBJ1-2; the D gene is possibly TRBD1 (5 bases). Germline V gives CDR1 SQVTM, CDR2 ANQGSEA. With 4 bases removed from V and 4 bases from J, the gap between germline ends came to 10 bases. This CDR3 spans 12 amino acids. Written as DNA, the CDR3 is TGCAGCGTTGCCGGGGGGAGCTATGGCTACACCTTC. Protein product: CSVAGGSYGYTF.

The gene calls are TRBV29-1 and TRBJ2-7, with unresolved D. CDR3 length equals 14 residues. The V end lost 6 bases, the J end lost 0 bases, and 15 bases lay between the germline ends. Germline V CDR1 and CDR2: SQVTM, ANQGSEA. The CDR3 spells CSVAPWGTSYEQYF. CDR3 nucleotide sequence: TGCAGCGTCGCTCCTTGGGGTACCTCCTACGAGCAGTACTTC.

The table lists this clone with a few counts. This chain joins TRBV4-1 and TRBJ1-4; D unclear. Deletions cut 3 bases from V and 0 bases from J, with 11 bases between. The germline V gene encodes CDR1 MGHRA and CDR2 YSYEKL. This CDR3 spans 16 amino acids. In DNA form, the CDR3 reads TGCGCCAGCAGCCAGGTAGTAGGTGCAACTAATGAAAAACTGTTTTTT. Translation gives CASSQVVGATNEKLFF.

This rearrangement joins TRBV29-1 to TRBJ2-6; 7 bases are shared with TRBD2. Germline V lookup: CDR1 SQVTM, CDR2 ANQGSEA. J lost 0 bases, V lost 0 bases, and 2 bases had no gene match. The CDR3 runs to 16 residues. As DNA, the CDR3 is TGCAGCGTTGAAGATCGGGAGGACTCTGGGGCCAACGTCCTGACTTTC. Its protein product is CSVEDREDSGANVLTF.

The chain combines TRBV7-8 with TRBJ2-7; 9 nucleotides agree with TRBD2. CDR1 is SGHVS, CDR2 FQNEAQ, per germline. V gave up 4 bases and J gave up 3 bases; unmatched junction bases: 4. The CDR3 consists of 14 residues. The CDR3 DNA reads TGTGCCAGCAGCTCTAGCGGGACTGGCTACGAGCAGTACTTC. Its translation: CASSSSGTGYEQYF. Full variable domain (rest looked up from reference TRBV7-8 and TRBJ2-7): GAGVSQSPRYKVAKRGQDVALRCDPISGHVSLFWYQQALGQGPEFLTYFQNEAQLDKSGLPSDRFFAERPEGSVSTLKIQRTQQEDSAVYLCASSSSGTGYEQYFGPGTRLTVT.

The gene calls are TRBV10-1 and TRBJ2-3; D remains unclear. The V gene lost 3 bases and the J gene lost 5 bases, with 9 bases spanning the gap. This CDR3 comprises 13 residues. CDR1 is WNHNN, CDR2 SYGVQD, per germline (reference sequence). The CDR3 reads CASSESLKDTQYF. In DNA form, the CDR3 reads TGCGCCAGCAGTGAATCCCTGAAAGATACGCAGTATTTT.

The CDR3 coding sequence is TGTGCCAGCAGTGACGAGGCGGGGAGCACAGATACGCAGTATTTT. It yields the protein CASSDEAGSTDTQYF. V is TRBV6-4 and J is TRBJ2-3; a possible D gene is TRBD2 (6 bases). CDR1 and CDR2 from the germline V gene are MRHNA and SNTAGT. This CDR3 has 15 amino acids. Trimming removed 2 bases at V and 0 bases at J, with 9 bases between.

This clone was detected once. V gene TRBV7-3 combines with J gene TRBJ2-5; 8 bases are shared with TRBD2. CDR3 length equals 16 residues. The V and J ends lost 6 bases and 1 base, in that order; junction bases with no gene match: 10. Germline lookup yields CDR1 SGHTA and CDR2 FQGTGA. The chain's CDR3 is CASRRVGGGTQETQYF. The CDR3 nucleotides read TGTGCCAGCAGGAGAGTGGGCGGGGGGACCCAAGAGACCCAGTACTTC.

The chain couples TRBV7-9 to TRBJ2-7, with unresolved D. Germline CDR1 and CDR2: SEHNR and FQNEAQ (reference sequence). There are 12 residues in the CDR3. Between the trimmed V and J ends, which lost 5 bases and 6 bases, there was a span of 11 bases. This CDR3 reads CASSPKPTEQYF. The CDR3 region has the DNA TGTGCCAGCAGCCCAAAGCCGACCGAGCAGTACTTC.

This clone has more than one count but fewer than ten. V usage is TRBV7-9 and J usage is TRBJ1-1; no clear D gene. Germline CDR1 reads SEHNR; CDR2 reads FQNEAQ (reference sequence). The CDR3 spans 14 residues. With 5 bases removed from V and 0 bases from J, the gap between germline ends came to 10 bases. CDR3 sequence: CASSRKTVNTEAFF. For the CDR3, the DNA is TGTGCCAGCAGCAGAAAGACGGTGAACACTGAAGCTTTCTTT.

The V call is TRBV7-3, the J call TRBJ2-5; TRBD1 matches at 7 bases. The CDR3 has 17 residues. Looked up from germline, CDR1 is SGHTA and CDR2 is FQGTGA. The junction had 10 bases not matched to a gene; V was cut back by 1 base and J by 2 bases. The CDR3 DNA reads TGTGCCAGCAGCTTAAAGGGGGCCCGGACAGTACAAGAGACCCAGTACTTC. It is translated as CASSLKGARTVQETQYF. The variable domain in full, with the rest retrieved from reference TRBV7-3 and TRBJ2-5, is GAGVSQTPSNKVTEKGKYVELRCDPISGHTALYWYRQSLGQGPEFLIYFQGTGAADDSGLPNDRFFAVRPEGSVSTLKIQRTERGDSAVYLCASSLKGARTVQETQYFGPGTRLLVL.

This chain links TRBV7-9 with TRBJ1-2; D is perhaps TRBD1 (5 bases). Germline V lookup: CDR1 SEHNR, CDR2 FQNEAQ (reference sequence). The V end was cut by 1 base, the J end by 10 bases, with 10 bases between. The CDR3 loop spans 12 amino acids. CDR3 in amino acids: CASSLGQGTYTF. In nucleotides, the CDR3 is TGTGCCAGCAGCTTAGGTCAGGGTACCTACACCTTC.

A few counts support this clone. This rearrangement joins TRBV29-1 to TRBJ2-5; TRBD2 matches 8 bases. Germline CDR1 is SQVTM and CDR2 is ANQGSEA. The CDR3 totals 14 residues. Trimming cost V 7 bases and J 5 bases; bases outside gene matches: 12. The CDR3 DNA reads TGCAGCGCTACGGGAGGGCTCCATCGGGAGACCCAGTACTTC. Amino acid sequence: CSATGGLHRETQYF.

The rearrangement links TRBV28 to TRBJ2-7; 15 nucleotides line up with TRBD2. The germline V gene has CDR1 MDHEN and CDR2 SYDVKM. V shed 7 bases and J 4 bases; nucleotides not matched to a gene: 17. The CDR3 loop spans 19 amino acids. The CDR3 DNA follows: TGTGCCAGCAATAATCCAGGACTAGCGGGAGGGCCTAATCGATACGAGCAGTACTTC. Its protein product is CASNNPGLAGGPNRYEQYF.

CDR3 bases: TGTGCCAGCAGTTTAGGGTACGCGAAGTCCGGGGAGCTGTTTTTT. It translates to CASSLGYAKSGELFF. The V and J genes are TRBV6-5 and TRBJ2-2; D gene uncertain. CDR1 is MNHEY and CDR2 is SVGAGI in the germline V gene. The CDR3 runs 15 residues. The germline V and J ends were trimmed by 4 bases and 6 bases, with 15 bases remaining between them.